This T cell receptor beta chain appears in the sequencing data of a study of blood T cell repertoires in COVID-19. Background on the study: Sources were T cells, B-cell-depleted T cells, or PBMCs; the material itself was cDNA or gDNA.

This clone was seen once. In the original workflow: Amplification with reference gene primers provided the estimates of nucleated cell counts. TCRdb keeps only in-frame clones here, not all; method: immunoSEQ multiplex PCR. That table supplies the V and J calls and clone size; D and trimming were determined from the DNA. Among a few hundred thousand clones listed, roughly 88% were seen once. All recovered Cohort 3 donors got two negative PCRs, got clearance, or saw symptom resolution. The CDR3 is made up of 19 amino acids. CDR1 LGHDT and CDR2 YNNKEL come from the germline V gene (reference sequence). V shed 2 bases and J 4 bases; nucleotides not matched to a gene: 16.

The receptor comes from a man aged 30-40 years who had recovered from COVID-19. The genes are TRBV3-1 (or the pseudogene TRBV3-2) and TRBJ2-1, with 8 positions matching TRBD2. Material for sequencing was PBMCs or T cells enriched from blood (not recorded which). CDR3 in DNA: TGTGCCAGCAGCCAATTACCCGGGGGGGTAGCGGGAAGATACAATGAGCAGTTCTTC. Translation: CASSQLPGGVAGRYNEQFF.